The 31 T cell receptor beta chains below come from one sample, sequenced in a study of T-cell memory formation after mild COVID-19. Each CDR3 protein is one row after TCRdb ran MiXCR on the 5' RACE reads. The sample lists a few hundred thousand distinct CDR3 sequences, 15% to 20% occurring once. The sample was PBMCs or a T cell subset sorted from them (not recorded which). Receptor source: a man between 18 and 29 years old who had mild COVID-19 (a few samples of this study predate the infection). Cell type and time point are not known.

The CDR3: CASSRPDYGELFF. CDR3 sequence (DNA): TGTGCCAGCAGTCGACCCGACTACGGGGAGCTGTTTTTT. J is TRBJ2-2 and V is TRBV11-2, with a tentative D call TRBD2 (5 bases). The CDR3 is made up of 13 amino acids. Trimming shortened V by 6 bases and J by 7 bases, and 12 bases separated the two germline ends. In germline, CDR1 is SGHAT, CDR2 FQNNGV.

In regard to this clonotype: A read error may be the cause here, since a much bigger clone is one base away. V usage is TRBV7-2 and J usage is TRBJ2-7, with a tentative D call TRBD1 (5 bases). Germline V gene lookup returns CDR1 SGHTA and CDR2 FQGNSA. This CDR3 has 13 residues. V lost 7 bases to trimming and J lost 2 bases, with 12 bases between them. Here the CDR3 reads CASIVDSPYEQYF. Here the CDR3 DNA reads TGTGCCAGCATCGTCGACAGCCCCTACGAGCAGTACTTC.

In this sample, this clonotype turned up a few times. This chain joins TRBV12-3 or TRBV12-4 and TRBJ2-5, with D possibly matching TRBD2 (5 bases). The CDR3 is made up of 12 amino acids. The germline V and J ends were trimmed by 5 bases and 5 bases, with 9 bases remaining between them. CDR3 amino acids: CASSPGWETQYF. As DNA, the CDR3 is TGTGCCAGCAGTCCGGGGTGGGAGACCCAGTACTTC.

The gene calls are TRBV12-5 and TRBJ2-3; a possible D gene is TRBD1 (6 bases). Germline V gives CDR1 LGHNT, CDR2 FRNRAP. The CDR3 is 12 residues long. Deletions cut 2 bases from V and 6 bases from J, with 6 bases between. The CDR3 DNA reads TGTGCTAGTGGTTTGAGGGGGGATACGCAGTATTTT. Translation: CASGLRGDTQYF.

The chain joins TRBV9 to TRBJ2-2; maybe TRBD1 (6 bases). Germline values: CDR1 SGDLS, CDR2 YYNGEE. Trimming took off 2 bases at V and 0 bases at J, with 8 bases between the two ends. This CDR3 comprises 15 residues. CDR3 sequence: CASSVGGSNTGELFF. The CDR3 bases are TGTGCCAGCAGCGTTGGGGGCTCGAACACCGGGGAGCTGTTTTTT.

The sample holds a few counts of this clonotype. The rearrangement uses TRBV6-2 or TRBV6-3 and TRBJ2-4; 15 bases align to TRBD2. There are 16 residues in the CDR3. Trimming removed 5 bases from V and 8 bases from J; junction bases left unmatched: 7. Per germline, CDR1 MNHEY and CDR2 SVGEGT. CDR3 in DNA: TGTGCCAGCAGTCACGGACTAGCGGGGGGGCGACACATTCAGTACTTC. The encoded protein is CASSHGLAGGRHIQYF.

V usage is TRBV18 and J usage is TRBJ1-1; no firm D call. Germline V gene lookup returns CDR1 KGHSH and CDR2 LQKENI. V was trimmed by 5 bases and J by 7 bases, leaving 8 bases between them. The CDR3 length is 11 residues. CDR3 sequence reads: CASSERSEAFF. CDR3 DNA: TGTGCCAGCTCAGAACGGAGTGAAGCTTTCTTT.

This clonotype was counted only a few times. This chain uses TRBV5-1 with TRBJ2-2; D is perhaps TRBD1 or TRBD2 (5 bases each). The CDR3 has 15 residues. Deletions cut 4 bases from V and 3 bases from J, with 13 bases between. The germline V gene has CDR1 SGHRS and CDR2 YFSETQ. The CDR3 loop reads CASSLSGTHTGELFF. The CDR3 DNA sequence: TGCGCCAGCAGCCTATCCGGGACCCACACCGGGGAGCTGTTTTTT.

The CDR3 nucleotides are TGTGCCGGAAGAGACAGGGCTACTAATCAGCCCCAGCATTTT. It translates to CAGRDRATNQPQHF. This rearrangement joins TRBV28 to TRBJ1-5, with 7 bases identical to TRBD1. The germline gives CDR1 MDHEN, CDR2 SYDVKM. CDR3 length: 14 residues. Unmatched junction bases numbered 11, after V lost 11 bases and J lost 4 bases.

The rearrangement uses TRBV24-1 and TRBJ2-5; D call uncertain. V lost 4 bases, J lost 3 bases, and 5 bases lay in between. The V gene's germline CDR1 is KGHDR and CDR2 SFDVKD. The CDR3 is 12 amino acids. The CDR3 reads CATSDSEETQYF. In DNA form, the CDR3 reads TGTGCCACCAGTGACTCCGAAGAGACCCAGTACTTC.

This clonotype was counted between two and nine times. The rearrangement links TRBV20-1 to TRBJ2-3, with D perhaps TRBD1 or TRBD2 (5 bases each). V was pared by 5 bases and J by 4 bases, with 19 bases between. The CDR3 length is 15 residues. Germline lookup yields CDR1 DFQATT and CDR2 SNEGSKA (reference sequence). The CDR3 region has the DNA TGCAGTGCTCGAAACTACAGGACGGGATCAGATACGCAGTATTTT. This translates into CSARNYRTGSDTQYF.

This clonotype is classed as medium-sized. The V and J genes are TRBV20-1 and TRBJ1-1, with D uncertain. The CDR3 contains 13 residues. Germline V CDR1 and CDR2: DFQATT, SNEGSKA (reference sequence). Trimming shortened V by 6 bases and J by 1 base, and 12 bases separated the two germline ends. CDR3 DNA sequence: TGCAGTGCCCCCAGTGTGGCGAACACTGAAGCTTTCTTT. Translation: CSAPSVANTEAFF.

The table lists this clonotype with a few counts. This rearrangement joins TRBV20-1 to TRBJ2-2; 9 bases line up with TRBD1. V lost 7 bases to trimming and J lost 5 bases; unmatched junction nucleotides: 8. The CDR3 runs to 14 residues. CDR1 and CDR2 (germline): DFQATT, SNEGSKA (reference sequence). CDR3 DNA sequence: TGCAGTGTCCCGGGACAGGGAGTTACCGGGGAGCTGTTTTTT. Encoded protein: CSVPGQGVTGELFF.

The chain carries TRBV7-9 and TRBJ1-1, with 7 bases aligning to TRBD1. Germline V lookup: CDR1 SEHNR, CDR2 FQNEAQ (reference sequence). This CDR3 comprises 13 residues. V was pared by 5 bases and J by 6 bases, with 6 bases of the junction left unmatched. CDR3 bases: TGTGCCAGCAGCCGGGACAGCTTCTCTGAAGCTTTCTTT. Translating gives CASSRDSFSEAFF.

The rearrangement joins TRBV24-1 to TRBJ2-4; no reliable D call. Trimming took off 0 bases at V and 8 bases at J, with 7 bases between the two ends. The CDR3 is made up of 13 amino acids. Germline CDR1 reads KGHDR; CDR2 reads SFDVKD. The CDR3 loop reads CATSDLEWDIQYF. The DNA of the CDR3 is TGTGCCACCAGTGATTTGGAGTGGGACATTCAGTACTTC.

J is TRBJ2-4 and V is TRBV12-3 or TRBV12-4; D gene unclear. The V gene lost 5 bases and the J gene lost 1 base, with 15 bases spanning the gap. This CDR3 is built from 16 residues. Written as DNA, the CDR3 is TGTGCCAGCAGTCCCCCTGGTGATGCGGCCAAAAACATTCAGTACTTC. The encoded protein is CASSPPGDAAKNIQYF.

The chain carries TRBV5-1 and TRBJ1-6; TRBD1 might be the D (6 bases). Per the germline V gene, CDR1 is SGHRS and CDR2 is YFSETQ. Trimming pared 3 bases from V and 10 bases from J, leaving 20 bases between. The CDR3 length is 16 residues. The CDR3 loop reads CASSWNSGEEESPLHF. The DNA of the CDR3 is TGCGCCAGCAGCTGGAATTCAGGGGAAGAAGAATCACCCCTCCACTTT.

In nucleotides, the CDR3 is TGTGCCAGCTGGCGTATGGGGGCATCCTACAATGAGCAGTTCTTC. This codes for CASWRMGASYNEQFF. V usage is TRBV2 and J usage is TRBJ2-1; D is perhaps TRBD1 (6 bases). The CDR3 has 15 residues. The V gene's germline CDR1 is SNHLY and CDR2 FYNNEI. V gave up 8 bases and J gave up 1 base, with 15 bases separating them.

This clonotype has a handful of counts. This chain uses TRBV27 with TRBJ2-2, with D unclear. The CDR3 is made up of 14 amino acids. The V end was cut by 3 bases, the J end by 4 bases, with 9 bases between. Germline CDR1 is MNHEY and CDR2 is SMNVEV (reference sequence). The CDR3 loop is CASSFLGGTGELFF. DNA of the CDR3: TGTGCCAGCAGTTTTTTAGGCGGCACCGGGGAGCTGTTTTTT.

A single count supports this clonotype. Possible read error: a much larger clone is one base away. The V gene is TRBV6-5, the J gene TRBJ1-1; TRBD1 might be the D (6 bases). The CDR3 is made up of 12 amino acids. Germline V CDR1 and CDR2: MNHEY, SVGAGI. The CDR3 DNA sequence: TGTGCCAGCAGAAGGGGGGCCACTGAAGCTTTATTT. The encoded protein is CASRRGATEALF.

The rearrangement links TRBV6-4 to TRBJ2-7; unclear D gene. Per germline, CDR1 MRHNA and CDR2 SNTAGT. Deletions cut 8 bases from V and 5 bases from J, with 13 bases between. The CDR3 loop spans 12 amino acids. CDR3 in amino acids: CASPRPPHEQYF. DNA for the CDR3: TGTGCCAGCCCCCGACCCCCCCACGAGCAGTACTTC.

This clonotype was seen a few times. This chain joins TRBV19 and TRBJ1-6; D ambiguous. The CDR3 consists of 13 residues. The V end was cut by 5 bases, the J end by 7 bases, with 9 bases between. Germline V gene lookup returns CDR1 LNHDA and CDR2 SQIVND (reference sequence). CDR3 sequence reads: CASSADGNSPLHF. CDR3 bases: TGTGCCAGTAGTGCGGACGGAAATTCACCCCTCCACTTT.

This sequence joins TRBV15 and TRBJ2-1; D is unclear. CDR3 length equals 15 residues. Germline V gives CDR1 LNHNV, CDR2 YYDKDF (reference sequence). V dropped 4 bases and J dropped 0 bases, with 10 bases sitting between them. DNA of the CDR3: TGTGCCACCAGCAACCACACGAGCTCCTACAATGAGCAGTTCTTC. Translating it yields CATSNHTSSYNEQFF.

This clonotype was found a few times. V is TRBV4-2 and J is TRBJ2-1; the match to TRBD2 covers 7 bases. This CDR3 spans 15 amino acids. Trimming at V came to 4 bases and at J to 5 bases, leaving 8 bases not matched to a gene. The germline CDR1 and CDR2 sequences are LGHNA and YNFKEQ. The CDR3 region is CASSPETSYHNEQFF. The DNA of the CDR3 is TGTGCCAGCAGCCCCGAGACTAGCTACCACAATGAGCAGTTCTTC.

This sequence joins TRBV4-2 and TRBJ1-3; 8 nucleotides match TRBD1. The CDR3 is 17 residues long. Germline CDR1 and CDR2: LGHNA and YNFKEQ. J lost 0 bases, V lost 5 bases, and 9 bases had no gene match. CDR3 sequence reads: CASSGGTGPSSGNTIYF. The CDR3 DNA reads as TGTGCCAGCAGCGGAGGGACAGGCCCCAGCTCTGGAAACACCATATATTTT.

V usage is TRBV7-3 and J usage is TRBJ2-1; tentative D call: TRBD1 (6 bases). The CDR3 contains 15 residues. Germline V CDR1 and CDR2: SGHTA, FQGTGA. Trimming cost V 6 bases and J 5 bases, with 17 bases left between them. Written as DNA, the CDR3 is TGTGCCAGCAGTCTAGTGTGGGGGCCTGACAATGAGCAGTTCTTC. This translates into CASSLVWGPDNEQFF.

The chain combines TRBV6-5 with TRBJ1-2, with D tentatively TRBD1 (6 bases). Trimming removed 3 bases from V and 3 bases from J, with 8 bases in between. This CDR3 has 13 residues. Germline V gene data show CDR1 as MNHEY and CDR2 as SVGAGI. In nucleotides, the CDR3 is TGTGCCAGCAGTTATGGGGGGCACTATGGCTACACCTTC. This translates into CASSYGGHYGYTF.

The chain employs TRBV18 and TRBJ2-5; D might be TRBD2 (5 bases). V dropped 0 bases and J dropped 7 bases, with 9 bases sitting between them. The CDR3 extends over 13 amino acids. CDR1 and CDR2 (germline): KGHSH, LQKENI. This chain's CDR3 is CASSPPARGTQYF. CDR3 nucleotide sequence: TGTGCCAGCTCACCACCTGCCCGGGGGACCCAGTACTTC. Supplemented by reference TRBV18 and TRBJ2-5, the full variable domain reads NAGVMQNPRHLVRRRGQEARLRCSPMKGHSHVYWYRQLPEEGLKFMVYLQKENIIDESGMPKERFSAEFPKEGPSILRIQQVVRGDSAAYFCASSPPARGTQYFGPGTRLLVL.

In its sample, this clonotype was seen a few times. The chain joins TRBV4-1 to TRBJ2-1; 11 bases agree with TRBD1. J lost 8 bases, V lost 4 bases, and 10 bases had no gene match. Germline values: CDR1 MGHRA, CDR2 YSYEKL. CDR3 length: 16 residues. The CDR3 here is CASSRPDRTGGHEQFF. CDR3 in DNA: TGCGCCAGCAGCCGACCTGACAGGACAGGGGGCCATGAGCAGTTCTTC.

This sequence joins TRBV6-6 and TRBJ1-1; D unclear. The CDR3 runs to 14 residues. Deletions cut 3 bases from V and 1 base from J, with 9 bases between. Germline loops: CDR1 MNHNY, CDR2 SVGAGI (reference sequence). The CDR3, as DNA: TGTGCCAGCAGTTATTTTTTGGGGAACACTGAAGCTTTCTTT. Its translation is CASSYFLGNTEAFF.

This clonotype came up a few times. The J gene is TRBJ2-5, the V gene TRBV6-5; D unclear. Trimming left V 0 bases short and J 2 bases short, with 7 bases between. The CDR3 sequence is 14 residues long. CDR1 is MNHEY, CDR2 SVGAGI, per germline. The CDR3 reads CASSYSTLQETQYF. Written as DNA, the CDR3 is TGTGCCAGCAGTTACTCGACTCTTCAAGAGACCCAGTACTTC.